A selection of T cell receptor beta chains follows, all from one sample in a study of regulatory T cells in long-lasting Graves disease. TCRdb reanalysed the multiplex PCR reads using MiXCR and keeps one entry per CDR3 protein. The sample shows around 400,000 distinct CDR3 sequences, roughly 24% of them seen only once. The specimen comprised peripheral blood mononuclear cells (PBMCs), sampled when the disease was refractory, from a patient treated with antithyroid drugs. All receptors come from a woman aged 40 to 50 with Graves disease. The CDR3 runs from the conserved cysteine through the conserved F or W.

v_call	j_call	cdr3_aa
TRBV18	TRBJ1-4	CASSPGDGLQLFF
TRBV2	TRBJ2-7	CASNSPGTTLYEQYF
TRBV11-2	TRBJ1-1	CASSPSPSYAEAFF
TRBV28	TRBJ1-2	CASSLPGGYGGGYTF
TRBV15	TRBJ1-6	CATSTRGLGSPLHF
TRBV28	TRBJ2-4	CASSNSGRELNIQYF
TRBV28	TRBJ1-4	CASSPPAGNFEKLFF
TRBV7-9	TRBJ2-5	CASSLYPETQYF
TRBV19	TRBJ1-4	CASTGASNEKLFF
TRBV2	TRBJ2-7	CASSRRTNYEQYF
TRBV12-3/TRBV12-4	TRBJ1-2	CASSGQVNYGYTF
TRBV7-9	TRBJ1-4	CASSRDRGSTNEKLFF
TRBV2	TRBJ1-6	CASSGLRDNSPLHF
TRBV5-1	TRBJ2-2	CASSSGSGSGELFF
TRBV7-3	TRBJ2-3	CASSLSSGRGTDTQYF
TRBV6-2/TRBV6-3	TRBJ2-1	CASRRTSTGEQFF
TRBV20-1	TRBJ1-2	CSARDPQVIYGYTF
TRBV7-2	TRBJ2-7	CASSLGGGAYEQYF
TRBV2	TRBJ2-7	CASSEAGFGSSYEQYF
TRBV28	TRBJ1-2	CASSLWTGGYGYTF